This T cell receptor (beta chain) originates from a study of blood T cell repertoires in COVID-19. CDR3 length equals 14 residues. Losses at the gene ends were 7 bases for V and 6 bases for J; bases not matched to a gene: 10. The germline V gene encodes CDR1 LGHDT and CDR2 YNNKEL (reference sequence). Sequencing used immunoSEQ multiplex PCR; TCRdb keeps in-frame clones, though not all of them. This sample has 70,000 to 90,000 clones; roughly 70% occur once, and the top ten carry approximately 2.4%. The clonotype originates from a human donor with acute or convalescent COVID-19. The donor label of this sample is uncertain. The rearrangement joins TRBV3-1 (or the pseudogene TRBV3-2) to TRBJ2-7; TRBD2 matches at 9 bases. The sample consisted of peripheral blood. The CDR3 nucleotides are TGTGCCAGCACCCCGTCGAGCGGGAGGACCGAGCAGTACTTC. This translates into CASTPSSGRTEQYF.